This TCR beta chain was recorded in a study of T cell responses to AZD1222 COVID-19 vaccine. The study's findings and limits: CD4 TCRs covered the whole spike, strongest at regions 160-218 and 743-854. Spike-specific TCR breadth and depth went up after people got two AZD1222 doses.

Turning to this clone: Its antigen is not identified.

In germline, CDR1 is LNHDA, CDR2 SQIVND (reference sequence). The CDR3 covers 14 residues. The V end was cut by 4 bases, the J end by 2 bases, with 11 bases between. Assay used: immunoSEQ multiplex PCR; TCRdb lists only in-frame clones, some missing. The data contain 120,000 to 150,000 clones, approximately 90% of them singletons. The chain has TRBV19 and TRBJ2-5; D is ambiguous. This sample comprised peripheral blood, obtained on day 0 of MenACWY control vaccination. This TCR was recovered from an adult in good health. CDR3 nucleotides: TGTGCCAGTAGTAAAGAACCTCTACAAGAGACCCAGTACTTC. Translation: CASSKEPLQETQYF.